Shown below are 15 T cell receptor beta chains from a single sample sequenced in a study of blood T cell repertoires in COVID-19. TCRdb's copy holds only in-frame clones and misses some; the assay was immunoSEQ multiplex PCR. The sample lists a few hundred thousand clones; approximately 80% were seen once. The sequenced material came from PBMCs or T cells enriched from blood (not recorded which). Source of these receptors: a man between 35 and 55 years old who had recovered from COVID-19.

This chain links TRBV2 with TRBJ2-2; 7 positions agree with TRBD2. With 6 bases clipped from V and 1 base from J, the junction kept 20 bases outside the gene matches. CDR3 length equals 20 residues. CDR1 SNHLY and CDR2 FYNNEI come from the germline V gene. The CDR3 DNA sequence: TGTGCCAGCAGGGGCTACCAAGACGGGGGGACTTATAAGAACACCGGGGAGCTGTTTTTT. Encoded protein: CASRGYQDGGTYKNTGELFF. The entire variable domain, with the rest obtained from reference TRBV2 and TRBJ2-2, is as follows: EPEVTQTPSHQVTQMGQEVILRCVPISNHLYFYWYRQILGQKVEFLVSFYNNEISEKSEIFDDQFSVERPDGSNFTLKIRSTKLEDSAMYFCASRGYQDGGTYKNTGELFFGEGSRLTVL.

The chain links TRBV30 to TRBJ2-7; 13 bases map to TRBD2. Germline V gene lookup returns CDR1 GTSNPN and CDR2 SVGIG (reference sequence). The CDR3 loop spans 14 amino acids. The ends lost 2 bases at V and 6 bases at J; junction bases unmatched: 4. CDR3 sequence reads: CAWSRTSGSFEQYF. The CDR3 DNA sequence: TGTGCCTGGAGTCGGACTAGCGGGAGTTTCGAGCAGTACTTC. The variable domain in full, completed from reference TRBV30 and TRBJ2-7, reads SQTIHQWPATLVQPVGSPLSLECTVEGTSNPNLYWYRQAAGRGLQLLFYSVGIGQISSEVPQNLSASRPQDRQFILSSKKLLLSDSGFYLCAWSRTSGSFEQYFGPGTRLTVT.

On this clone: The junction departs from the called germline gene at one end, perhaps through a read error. The CDR3 is CASPNGRGAVF. CDR3 DNA: TGTGCCAGCCCTAACGGTCGGGGAGCTGTTTTT. The rearrangement uses TRBV27 and TRBJ2-2; possibly TRBD2 for D (5 bases). Germline V gene data show CDR1 as MNHEY and CDR2 as SMNVEV (reference sequence). The CDR3 runs to 11 residues.

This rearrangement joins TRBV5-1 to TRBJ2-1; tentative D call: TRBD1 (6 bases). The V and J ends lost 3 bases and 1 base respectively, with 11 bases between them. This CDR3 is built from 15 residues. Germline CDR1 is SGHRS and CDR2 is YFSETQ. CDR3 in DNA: TGCGCCAGCAGCTCGTTTACAGGGTCCTACAATGAGCAGTTCTTC. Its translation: CASSSFTGSYNEQFF.

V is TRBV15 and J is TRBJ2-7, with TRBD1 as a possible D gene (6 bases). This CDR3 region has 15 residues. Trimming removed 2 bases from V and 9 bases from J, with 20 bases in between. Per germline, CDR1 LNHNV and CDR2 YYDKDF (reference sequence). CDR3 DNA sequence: TGTGCCACCAGCAGACGACAGGCAACATACGATTGGCAGTACTTC. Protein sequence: CATSRRQATYDWQYF.

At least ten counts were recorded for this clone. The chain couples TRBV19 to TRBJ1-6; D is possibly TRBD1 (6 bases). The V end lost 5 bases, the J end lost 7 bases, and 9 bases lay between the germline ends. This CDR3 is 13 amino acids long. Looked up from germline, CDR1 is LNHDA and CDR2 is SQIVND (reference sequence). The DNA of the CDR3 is TGTGCCAGTAGTCGTCAGGGGAATTCACCCCTCCACTTT. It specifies CASSRQGNSPLHF.

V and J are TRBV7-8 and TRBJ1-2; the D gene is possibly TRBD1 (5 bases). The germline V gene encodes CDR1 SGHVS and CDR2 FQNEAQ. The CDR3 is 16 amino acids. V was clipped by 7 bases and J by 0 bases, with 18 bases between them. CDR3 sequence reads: CASKSQGGLANYGYTF. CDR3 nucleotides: TGTGCCAGCAAATCCCAGGGAGGGTTGGCTAACTATGGCTACACCTTC.

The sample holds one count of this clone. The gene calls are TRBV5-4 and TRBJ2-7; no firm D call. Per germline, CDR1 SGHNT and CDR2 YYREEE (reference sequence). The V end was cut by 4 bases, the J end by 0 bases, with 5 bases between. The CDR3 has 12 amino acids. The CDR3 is CASSQNSYEQYF. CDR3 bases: TGTGCCAGCAGCCAAAACTCCTACGAGCAGTACTTC.

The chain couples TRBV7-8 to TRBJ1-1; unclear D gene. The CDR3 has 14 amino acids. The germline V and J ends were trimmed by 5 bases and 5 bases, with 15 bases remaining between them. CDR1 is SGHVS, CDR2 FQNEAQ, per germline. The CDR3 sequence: CASSLRLGRTEAFF. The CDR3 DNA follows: TGTGCCAGCAGCCTACGACTCGGTCGGACTGAAGCTTTCTTT.

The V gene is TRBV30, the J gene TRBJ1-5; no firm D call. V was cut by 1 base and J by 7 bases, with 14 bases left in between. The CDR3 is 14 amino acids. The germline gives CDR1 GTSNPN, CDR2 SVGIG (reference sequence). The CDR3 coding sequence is TGTGCCTGGAGTGGAGGGTATACGGAACAGCCCCAGCATTTT. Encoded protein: CAWSGGYTEQPQHF.

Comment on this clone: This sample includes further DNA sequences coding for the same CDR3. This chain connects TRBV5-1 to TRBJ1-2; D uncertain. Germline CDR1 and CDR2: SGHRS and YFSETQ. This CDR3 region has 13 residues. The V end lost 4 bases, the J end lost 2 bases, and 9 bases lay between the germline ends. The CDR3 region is CASSLAQNYGYTF. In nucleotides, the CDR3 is TGCGCCAGCAGCCTAGCTCAGAACTATGGCTACACCTTC.

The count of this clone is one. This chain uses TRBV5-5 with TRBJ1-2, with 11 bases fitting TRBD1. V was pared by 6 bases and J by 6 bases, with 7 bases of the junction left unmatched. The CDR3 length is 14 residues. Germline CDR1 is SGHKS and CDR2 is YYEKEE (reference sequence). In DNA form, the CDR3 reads TGTGCCAGCACCGGGACAGGGGGACGGGATGGCTACACCTTC. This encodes CASTGTGGRDGYTF.

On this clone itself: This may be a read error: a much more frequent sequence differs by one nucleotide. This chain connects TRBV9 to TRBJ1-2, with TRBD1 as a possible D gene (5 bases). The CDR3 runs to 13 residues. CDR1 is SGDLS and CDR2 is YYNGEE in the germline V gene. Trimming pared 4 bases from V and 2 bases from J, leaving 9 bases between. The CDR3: CASSSTENYGYTF. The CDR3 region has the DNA TGTGCCAGCAGCTCGACAGAGAACTATGGCTACACCTTC.

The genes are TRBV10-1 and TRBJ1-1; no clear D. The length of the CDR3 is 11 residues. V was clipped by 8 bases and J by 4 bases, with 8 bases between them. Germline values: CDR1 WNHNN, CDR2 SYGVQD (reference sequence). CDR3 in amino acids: CASGRGTEAFF. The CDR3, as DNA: TGCGCCAGCGGCCGGGGCACTGAAGCTTTCTTT.

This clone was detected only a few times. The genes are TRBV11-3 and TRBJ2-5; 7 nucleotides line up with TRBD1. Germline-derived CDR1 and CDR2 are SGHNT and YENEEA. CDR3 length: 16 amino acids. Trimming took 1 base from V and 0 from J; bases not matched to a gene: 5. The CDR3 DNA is TGTGCCAGCAGCTTAGGTCCGGGACAGCACCAAGAGACCCAGTACTTC. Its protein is CASSLGPGQHQETQYF.